Shown below are 19 T cell receptor beta chains from a single sample sequenced in a study of breast tumors, draining lymph nodes, adjacent tissues. TCRdb independently ran MiXCR on the multiplex PCR reads; one entry per CDR3 protein. The table lists 150,000 to 200,000 distinct CDR3 sequences, 33% of them singletons. Axillary draining lymph nodes of breast cancer patients supplied the node samples. Sequencing input: axillary lymph node tissue. These receptors were obtained from a female donor with breast cancer. Some clones in this sample may be carry-over from other donors' samples.

As regards this clonotype: With a much larger clone just one base away, this may be a read error. The chain links TRBV7-9 to TRBJ2-3; 7 bases line up with TRBD2. In germline, CDR1 is SEHNR, CDR2 FQNEAQ (reference sequence). The CDR3 runs to 15 residues. As DNA, the CDR3 is TGTGCCAGCGGCTTAGCATCGGCTAGCGGCTATACGCAGTATTTT. Its translation is CASGLASASGYTQYF. Variable domain in full (rest from reference TRBV7-9 and TRBJ2-3): DTGVSQNPRHKITKRGQNVTFRCDPISEHNRLYWYRQTLGQGPEFLTYFQNEAQLEKSRLLSDRFSAERPKGSFSTLEIQRTEQGDSAMYLCASGLASASGYTQYFGPGTRLTVL.

This clonotype was observed at least ten times. The gene calls are TRBV19 and TRBJ1-5; D possibly corresponds to TRBD1 (5 bases). This CDR3 has 17 amino acids. Trimming removed 0 bases from V and 6 bases from J, with 18 bases in between. CDR1 and CDR2 from the germline V gene are LNHDA and SQIVND (reference sequence). CDR3 amino acids: CASSIDRGTSWGQPQHF. Written as DNA, the CDR3 is TGTGCCAGTAGTATAGATCGGGGGACTTCTTGGGGTCAGCCCCAGCATTTT.

To note about this clonotype: This may stem from a read error, because a much larger clone lies one nucleotide away. The CDR3 region has the DNA TGTGCCAGCAACTCCGAGTTGGGGTGGGGGGACTACGAGCAGTACTTC. It encodes CASNSELGWGDYEQYF. The chain recombines TRBV6-6 with TRBJ2-7, with D tentatively TRBD2 (6 bases). This CDR3 region has 16 residues. The V gene's germline CDR1 is MNHNY and CDR2 SVGAGI (reference sequence). V was clipped by 7 bases and J by 3 bases, with 22 bases between them.

This clonotype was seen many times. V and J are TRBV6-6 and TRBJ1-4; the match to TRBD1 covers 9 bases. CDR3 size: 15 residues. The ends lost 5 bases at V and 7 bases at J; junction bases unmatched: 8. The germline V gene has CDR1 MNHNY and CDR2 SVGAGI (reference sequence). The chain's CDR3 is CASSPSTGGAEKLFF. CDR3 coding DNA: TGTGCCAGCAGTCCTTCGACAGGGGGAGCTGAAAAACTGTTTTTT.

This clonotype was counted many times. Here the CDR3 DNA reads TGTGCCAGCAGCTACAGCGGGGGGGGCGATACGCAGTATTTT. It encodes CASSYSGGGDTQYF. This chain connects TRBV7-2 to TRBJ2-3, with 10 nucleotides matching TRBD2. The ends lost 4 bases at V and 6 bases at J; junction bases unmatched: 4. Looked up from germline, CDR1 is SGHTA and CDR2 is FQGNSA. The CDR3 consists of 14 residues.

This clonotype was picked up many times. The chain carries TRBV19 and TRBJ2-7, with D tentatively TRBD1 (6 bases). V was cut by 3 bases and J by 6 bases, with 18 bases left in between. Germline lookup yields CDR1 LNHDA and CDR2 SQIVND (reference sequence). The length of the CDR3 is 15 residues. This CDR3 is CASSIGDRRSGEQYF. The CDR3, as DNA: TGTGCCAGTAGTATCGGAGACAGGAGAAGTGGCGAGCAGTACTTC.

This clonotype was counted many times. The chain employs TRBV11-3 and TRBJ2-5, with TRBD2 identical over 13 bases. The germline V gene has CDR1 SGHNT and CDR2 YENEEA. The CDR3 loop spans 16 amino acids. J was trimmed by 2 bases and V by 6 bases; bases with no gene match: 6. Here the CDR3 reads CASRPTSGGAQETQYF. CDR3 bases: TGTGCCAGCAGGCCTACTAGCGGGGGGGCTCAAGAGACCCAGTACTTC.

This clonotype has a count of ten or more. V and J are TRBV28 and TRBJ1-2; TRBD1 aligns across 7 bases. The CDR3 totals 15 residues. Germline CDR1 reads MDHEN; CDR2 reads SYDVKM. J gave up 4 bases and V 5 bases, and 10 bases lay outside the gene matches. Written as DNA, the CDR3 is TGTGCCAGCAGTCCCCCGGACAGGCAGGGCTATGGCTACACCTTC. Translating it yields CASSPPDRQGYGYTF.

The rearrangement links TRBV7-6 to TRBJ1-3; tentative D call: TRBD1 (6 bases). Germline assignment: CDR1 SGHVS and CDR2 FNYEAQ. The germline V and J ends were trimmed by 4 bases and 1 base, with 20 bases remaining between them. The CDR3 is 18 amino acids. The CDR3 nucleotides read TGTGCCAGCAGCTCGACAGGCCCATCATCCAGTTCTGGAAACACCATATATTTT. Translating gives CASSSTGPSSSSGNTIYF.

This clonotype was seen more than once but under ten times. This may be a read error: a much more frequent sequence differs by one nucleotide. The chain employs TRBV5-1 and TRBJ2-7; 7 bases map to TRBD1. There are 13 residues in the CDR3. CDR1 is SGHRS and CDR2 is YFSETQ in the germline V gene. This CDR3 reads CASSWGQSYDQYF. CDR3 DNA: TGCGCCAGCAGCTGGGGACAGAGCTACGACCAGTACTTC. Supplemented by reference TRBV5-1 and TRBJ2-7, the full variable domain reads KAGVTQTPRYLIKTRGQQVTLSCSPISGHRSVSWYQQTPGQGLQFLFEYFSETQRNKGNFPGRFSGRQFSNSRSEMNVSTLELGDSALYLCASSWGQSYDQYFGPGTRLTVT.

The CDR3 DNA sequence: TGTGCCAGCAGCTTCGGGCGACCCCGGCACAGGGGAAGGACTAATGAAAAACTGTTTTTT. Its translation is CASSFGRPRHRGRTNEKLFF. This chain links TRBV7-2 with TRBJ1-4, with 7 bases matching TRBD1. CDR1 SGHTA and CDR2 FQGNSA come from the germline V gene. V shed 3 bases, J shed 2 bases, and the junction held 18 bases outside the gene matches. This CDR3 is built from 20 residues.

This chain joins TRBV5-1 and TRBJ1-1; no clear D gene. The CDR3 consists of 14 residues. Trimming took 0 bases from V and 1 from J, leaving 7 bases between them. Germline-derived CDR1 and CDR2 are SGHRS and YFSETQ. The CDR3 region is CASSLGEGNTEAFF. In DNA form, the CDR3 reads TGCGCCAGCAGCTTGGGCGAAGGGAACACTGAAGCTTTCTTT.

In this sample, this clonotype turned up many times. The chain recombines TRBV7-6 with TRBJ2-3, with D possibly matching TRBD2 (6 bases). Germline CDR1 is SGHVS and CDR2 is FNYEAQ. V lost 0 bases and J lost 4, with 17 bases in between. The CDR3 covers 17 residues. The CDR3 here is CASSLAGGVGWADTQYF. As DNA, the CDR3 is TGTGCCAGCAGCTTAGCTGGCGGGGTTGGGTGGGCAGATACGCAGTATTTT.

About this clonotype itself: Possible read error: a much larger clone is one base away. The chain uses TRBV12-3 or TRBV12-4 and TRBJ1-6, with a weak D call TRBD1 (5 bases). This CDR3 has 16 residues. V lost 5 bases, J lost 4 bases, and 15 bases lay in between. Written as DNA, the CDR3 is TGTGCCAGCAGTGACGAGGGGCGCCAGTATAATTCACCCCTCCACTTT. It yields the protein CASSDEGRQYNSPLHF.

CDR3 nucleotides: TGTGCCAGCAGCTTGGCCCCAGGGGGTCAGCCCCAGCATTTT. This gives the protein CASSLAPGGQPQHF. The chain uses TRBV5-5 and TRBJ1-5; 7 nucleotides align to TRBD1. The CDR3 extends over 14 amino acids. Losses at the gene ends were 0 bases for V and 6 bases for J; bases not matched to a gene: 3. CDR1 is SGHKS and CDR2 is YYEKEE in the germline V gene (reference sequence).

This sequence joins TRBV6-5 and TRBJ1-2, with D possibly being TRBD1 (5 bases). Trimming pared 10 bases from V and 5 bases from J, leaving 26 bases between. Per germline, CDR1 MNHEY and CDR2 SVGAGI. The CDR3 runs 16 residues. The CDR3 spells CATRQRLFGTGYGYTF. Here the CDR3 DNA reads TGTGCCACCCGACAAAGACTTTTCGGGACGGGGTATGGCTACACCTTC.

This clonotype appeared a few times. V gene TRBV19 combines with J gene TRBJ2-3, with D possibly TRBD2 on 6 matching bases. From germline, CDR1 is LNHDA and CDR2 SQIVND (reference sequence). The CDR3 has 15 amino acids. V was trimmed by 4 bases and J by 3 bases, leaving 14 bases between them. The CDR3 DNA is TGTGCCAGTAGTAGGGTGGGGGGAGGAACAGATACGCAGTATTTT. Translation gives CASSRVGGGTDTQYF. The full variable domain, with the rest looked up from reference TRBV19 and TRBJ2-3, is DGGITQSPKYLFRKEGQNVTLSCEQNLNHDAMYWYRQDPGQGLRLIYYSQIVNDFQKGDIAEGYSVSREKKESFPLTVTSAQKNPTAFYLCASSRVGGGTDTQYFGPGTRLTVL.

This clonotype showed up many times. This chain connects TRBV11-2 to TRBJ1-5, with D perhaps TRBD1 (5 bases). Between the trimmed V and J ends, which lost 0 bases and 5 bases, there was a span of 8 bases. Germline lookup yields CDR1 SGHAT and CDR2 FQNNGV. The CDR3 length is 14 residues. CDR3 residues: CASSLDGGDQPQHF. The CDR3 nucleotides read TGTGCCAGCAGCTTAGATGGGGGGGATCAGCCCCAGCATTTT.

Concerning this clonotype: A junction end diverges from the germline sequence, so it may reflect a read error. V gene TRBV4-1 combines with J gene TRBJ2-3; 9 positions match TRBD2. Germline V gene data show CDR1 as MGHRA and CDR2 as YSYEKL. The CDR3 is 16 residues long. CDR3 bases: TGTGCCAGCAGCTCCCCCGGGACTAGCAGGGGAGATACGCAGTATTTT. Translating it yields CASSSPGTSRGDTQYF.